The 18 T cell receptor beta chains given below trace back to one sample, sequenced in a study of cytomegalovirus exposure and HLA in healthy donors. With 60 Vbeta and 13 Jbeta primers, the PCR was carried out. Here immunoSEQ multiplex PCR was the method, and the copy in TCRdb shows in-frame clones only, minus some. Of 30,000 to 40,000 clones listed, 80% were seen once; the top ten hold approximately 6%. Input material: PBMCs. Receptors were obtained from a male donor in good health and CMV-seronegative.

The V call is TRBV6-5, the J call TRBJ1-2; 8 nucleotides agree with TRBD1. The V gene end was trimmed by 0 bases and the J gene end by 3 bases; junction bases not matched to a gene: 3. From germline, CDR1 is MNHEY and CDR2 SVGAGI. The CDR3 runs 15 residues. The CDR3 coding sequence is TGTGCCAGCAGTTACTCCGCAGGGGGCTACTATGGCTACACCTTC. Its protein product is CASSYSAGGYYGYTF.

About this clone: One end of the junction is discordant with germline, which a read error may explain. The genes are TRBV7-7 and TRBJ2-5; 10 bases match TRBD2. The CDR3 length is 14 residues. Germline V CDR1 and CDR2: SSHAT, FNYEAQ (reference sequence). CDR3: CASSPRTSGETQYF. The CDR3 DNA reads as TGTGCTAGCAGCCCCAGGACTAGCGGAGAGACCCAGTACTTC.

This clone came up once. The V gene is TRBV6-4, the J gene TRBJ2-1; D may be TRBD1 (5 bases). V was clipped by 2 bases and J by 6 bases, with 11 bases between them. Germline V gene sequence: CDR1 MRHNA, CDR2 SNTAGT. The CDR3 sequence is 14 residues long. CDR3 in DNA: TGTGCCAGCAGTGACGAGCCAGGGTTCAATGAGCAGTTCTTC. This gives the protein CASSDEPGFNEQFF.

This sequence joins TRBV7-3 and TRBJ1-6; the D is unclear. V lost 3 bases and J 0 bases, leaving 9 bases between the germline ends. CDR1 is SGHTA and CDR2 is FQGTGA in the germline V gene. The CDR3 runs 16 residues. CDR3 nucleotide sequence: TGTGCCAGCAGCTTCACGGGGAGCTCCTATAATTCACCCCTCCACTTT. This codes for CASSFTGSSYNSPLHF.

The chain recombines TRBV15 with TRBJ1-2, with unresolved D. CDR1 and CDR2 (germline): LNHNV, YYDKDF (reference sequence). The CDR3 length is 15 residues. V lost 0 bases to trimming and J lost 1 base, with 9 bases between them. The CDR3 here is CATSRDARINYGYTF. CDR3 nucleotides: TGTGCCACCAGCAGAGATGCCAGGATTAACTATGGCTACACCTTC.

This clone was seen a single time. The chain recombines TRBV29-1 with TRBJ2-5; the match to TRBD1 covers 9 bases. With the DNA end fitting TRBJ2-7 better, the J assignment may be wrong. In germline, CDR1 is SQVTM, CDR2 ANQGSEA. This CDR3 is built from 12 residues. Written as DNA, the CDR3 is TGCAGCGTGAGGGACAGGGAGCTCGAGCAGTACTTC. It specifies CSVRDRELEQYF.

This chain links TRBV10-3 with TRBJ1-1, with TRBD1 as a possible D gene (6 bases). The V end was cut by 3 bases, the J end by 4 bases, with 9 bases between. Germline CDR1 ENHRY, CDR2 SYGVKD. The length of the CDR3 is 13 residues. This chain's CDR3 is CAISDQGTTEAFF. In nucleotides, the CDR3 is TGTGCCATCAGTGATCAGGGGACCACTGAAGCTTTCTTT.

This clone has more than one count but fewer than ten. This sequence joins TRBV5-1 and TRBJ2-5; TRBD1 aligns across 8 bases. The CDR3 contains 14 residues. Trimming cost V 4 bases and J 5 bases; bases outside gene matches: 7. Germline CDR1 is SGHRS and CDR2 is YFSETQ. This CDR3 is CASSVQGDRETQYF. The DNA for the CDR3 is TGCGCCAGCAGCGTACAGGGGGATAGGGAGACCCAGTACTTC.

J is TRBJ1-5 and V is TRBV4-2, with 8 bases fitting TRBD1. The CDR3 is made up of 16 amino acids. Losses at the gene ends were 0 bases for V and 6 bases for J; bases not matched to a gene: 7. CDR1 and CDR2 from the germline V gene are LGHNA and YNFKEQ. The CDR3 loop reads CASSQDDGQGGQPQHF. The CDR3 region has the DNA TGTGCCAGCAGCCAAGATGATGGACAGGGAGGTCAGCCCCAGCATTTT.

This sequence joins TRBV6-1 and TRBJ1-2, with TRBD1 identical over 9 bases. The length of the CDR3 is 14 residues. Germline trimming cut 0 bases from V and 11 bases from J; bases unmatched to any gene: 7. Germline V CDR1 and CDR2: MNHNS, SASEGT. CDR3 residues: CASSEAGQGCQYTF. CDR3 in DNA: TGTGCCAGCAGTGAAGCAGGACAGGGGTGCCAATACACCTTC.

The DNA of the CDR3 is TGTGCCAGCAGCGGAAGGGACTTTGGTAATTCGGCTTTCTTT. It is translated as CASSGRDFGNSAFF. V gene TRBV5-6 combines with J gene TRBJ1-1; tentative D call: TRBD1 (5 bases). The ends were cut back, 4 bases at V and 11 bases at J, with 21 bases in the middle. CDR3 size: 14 residues. CDR1 and CDR2 (germline): SGHDT, YYEEEE.

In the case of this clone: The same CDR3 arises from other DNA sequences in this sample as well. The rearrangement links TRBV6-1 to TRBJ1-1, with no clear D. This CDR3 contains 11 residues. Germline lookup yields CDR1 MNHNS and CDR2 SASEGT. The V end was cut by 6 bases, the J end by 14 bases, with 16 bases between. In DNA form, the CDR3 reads TGTGCCAGCAGGGCCGGGATCGTGGCCTTCTTT. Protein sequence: CASRAGIVAFF.

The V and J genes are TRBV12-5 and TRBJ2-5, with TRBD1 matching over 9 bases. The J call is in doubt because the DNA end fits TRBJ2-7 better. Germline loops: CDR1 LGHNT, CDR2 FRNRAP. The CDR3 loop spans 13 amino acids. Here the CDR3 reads CASAGQGSGEQYF. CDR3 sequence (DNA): TGTGCTAGTGCCGGACAGGGGTCCGGCGAGCAGTACTTC.

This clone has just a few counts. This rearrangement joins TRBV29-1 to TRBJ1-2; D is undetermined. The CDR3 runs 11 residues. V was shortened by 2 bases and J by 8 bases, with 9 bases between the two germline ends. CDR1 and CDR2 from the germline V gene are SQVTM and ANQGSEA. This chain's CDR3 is CSVEYPRGYTF. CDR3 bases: TGCAGCGTTGAATATCCCAGGGGCTACACCTTC.

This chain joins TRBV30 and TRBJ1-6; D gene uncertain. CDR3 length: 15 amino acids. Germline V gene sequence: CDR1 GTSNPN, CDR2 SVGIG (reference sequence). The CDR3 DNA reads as TGTGCGGGTGACCTTGAGGGTGTCTATAATTCACCCCTCCACTTT. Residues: CAGDLEGVYNSPLHF.

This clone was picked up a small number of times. CDR3 sequence: CAWGRMITSNYGYTF. CDR3 DNA sequence: TGTGCCTGGGGCAGGATGATCACCTCCAACTATGGCTACACCTTC. V gene TRBV30 combines with J gene TRBJ1-2; D is uncertain. Germline CDR1 and CDR2: GTSNPN and SVGIG (reference sequence). This CDR3 is built from 15 residues. V was shortened by 5 bases and J by 2 bases, with 18 bases between the two germline ends.

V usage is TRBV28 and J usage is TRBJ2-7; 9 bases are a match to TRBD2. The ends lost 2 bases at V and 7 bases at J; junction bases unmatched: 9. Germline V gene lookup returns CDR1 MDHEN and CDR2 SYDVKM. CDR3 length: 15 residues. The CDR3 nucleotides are TGTGCCAGCAGTTTAATGGCTAGCGGGATACATGAGCAGTACTTC. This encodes CASSLMASGIHEQYF.

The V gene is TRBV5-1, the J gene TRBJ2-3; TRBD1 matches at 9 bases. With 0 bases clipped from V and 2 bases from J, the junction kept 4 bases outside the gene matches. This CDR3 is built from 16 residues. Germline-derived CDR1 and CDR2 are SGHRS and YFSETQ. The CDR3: CASSLEGTGFTDTQYF. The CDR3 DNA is TGCGCCAGCAGCTTGGAAGGGACAGGGTTCACAGATACGCAGTATTTT.